This TCR beta chain was documented in a study of CD8+ T cells in alopecia areata. Looking at the study overall: Treatment comprised oral tofacitinib, 5 to 10 mg twice daily, in treated patients.

Overall study findings and caveats: Patients showed less clear TCR sequence sharing than mice, possibly partly because of HLA diversity. The study also sequences resident alphabeta T cells of normal skin in scalp samples.

RNA was isolated and reverse transcribed to cDNA, the sequencing template. Sequencing used immunoSEQ multiplex PCR; TCRdb keeps in-frame clones, though not all of them. The sample has about 140,000 clones, roughly 62% seen once; the top ten hold 5% to 7%. This clone was observed a few times. The antigen is undetermined. Lesional scalp punch biopsies and peripheral blood were collected from alopecia areata patients. The germline V gene has CDR1 WSHSY and CDR2 SAAADI. Trimming cost V 7 bases and J 4 bases; bases outside gene matches: 9. The CDR3 is 14 residues long. This chain links TRBV10-2 with TRBJ1-2; 7 nucleotides line up with TRBD1. The sequences come from CD4+ T cells sorted from blood, collected at week 0. This TCR was recovered from a human donor with alopecia areata. CDR3 DNA: TGCGCCAGCATCCAGACAGGGACGGGCTATGGCTACACCTTC. It encodes CASIQTGTGYGYTF.